This TCR beta chain emerged from a study of CXCR3-negative and CXCR3-positive naive CD8 T cells. General study results and limits: CXCR3-positive naive cells carried more hydrophobic TRB CDR3s than CXCR3-negative naive cells did.

Germline lookup yields CDR1 SGDLS and CDR2 YYNGEE. There are 14 residues in the CDR3. A note on this clonotype: Its antigen is unidentified.

With UMI labels, 5' RACE was used to prepare the TRB cDNA libraries. With the 5' RACE reads reprocessed, TCRdb shows one record per CDR3 protein and no DNA. Recorded for this sample: some 130,000 distinct CDR3 sequences. This TCR came from a human donor in good health. Some clones in this sample may be carry-over from other donors' samples. Sequencing input: naive CXCR3+ CD8+ T cells from blood. Subset indicated: CD45RO-CCR7+CD27+CD95- naive CD8+ T cells expressing CXCR3 (TNR3+). The chain couples TRBV9 to TRBJ2-1. The CDR3 loop is CASSVMSPNNEQFF.